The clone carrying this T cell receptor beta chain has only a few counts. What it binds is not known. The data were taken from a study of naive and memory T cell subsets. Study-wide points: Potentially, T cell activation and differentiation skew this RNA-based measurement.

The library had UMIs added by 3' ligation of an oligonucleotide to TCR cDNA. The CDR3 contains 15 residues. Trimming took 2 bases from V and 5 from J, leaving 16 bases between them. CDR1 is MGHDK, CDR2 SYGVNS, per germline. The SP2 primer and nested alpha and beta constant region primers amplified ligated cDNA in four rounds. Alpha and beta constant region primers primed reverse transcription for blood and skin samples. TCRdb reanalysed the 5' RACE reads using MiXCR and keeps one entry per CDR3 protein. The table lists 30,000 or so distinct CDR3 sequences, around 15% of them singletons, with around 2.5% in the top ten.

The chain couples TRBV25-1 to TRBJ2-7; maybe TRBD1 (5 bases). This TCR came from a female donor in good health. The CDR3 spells CASSEPSVGLDEQYF. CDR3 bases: TGTGCCAGCAGTGAACCTTCTGTGGGGCTGGACGAGCAGTACTTC.